These 8 T cell receptor beta chains were sequenced from one sample in a study of Ad26.COV2.S vaccination and SARS-CoV-2 variants. Treatment of the sample: 15 to 20 received Ad26.COV2.S at low or high dose, single or two shots; roughly 5 received placebo; per-sample allocation not given. Samples analyzed were those drawn on day 63 after the first vaccine or placebo injection. Only in-frame clones appear in the TCRdb table, and some are missing; sequencing was by immunoSEQ multiplex PCR. The sample lists around 300,000 clones; more than 85% were seen once. This material consisted of peripheral blood, taken in a trial of Ad26.COV2.S vaccine versus placebo. These receptor sequences come from a person between 18 and 59 years old who received the Ad26.COV2.S COVID-19 vaccine or a placebo.

The CDR3 DNA reads TGTGCCAGCTCACCAGGACAGCCCGCCGAGCAGTACTTC. Its protein product is CASSPGQPAEQYF. The chain is built from TRBV18 and TRBJ2-7, with D perhaps matching TRBD1 (6 bases). Germline values: CDR1 KGHSH, CDR2 LQKENI. V lost 2 bases and J lost 6, with 11 bases in between. This CDR3 comprises 13 residues.

The chain combines TRBV3-1 (or the pseudogene TRBV3-2) with TRBJ2-3; D gene uncertain. There are 13 residues in the CDR3. Germline lookup yields CDR1 LGHDT and CDR2 YNNKEL (reference sequence). Trimming pared 2 bases from V and 6 bases from J, leaving 9 bases between. CDR3 residues: CASSQSLGDTQYF. The CDR3 bases are TGTGCCAGCAGCCAATCATTGGGCGATACGCAGTATTTT.

V gene TRBV12-3 or TRBV12-4 combines with J gene TRBJ1-6; no clear D. V shed 4 bases and J shed 8 bases, with 6 bases lying between them. This CDR3 comprises 12 residues. The CDR3: CASSWGDSPLHF. In nucleotides, the CDR3 is TGTGCCAGCAGTTGGGGAGATTCACCCCTCCACTTT.

The gene calls are TRBV28 and TRBJ2-7; 12 nucleotides agree with TRBD1. V lost 4 bases and J lost 4; bases outside the gene matches: 5. The CDR3 length is 15 residues. The germline V gene has CDR1 MDHEN and CDR2 SYDVKM. The CDR3 sequence: CASSSGDRGLYEQYF. DNA for the CDR3: TGTGCCAGCAGTTCAGGGGACAGGGGGCTATACGAGCAGTACTTC.

The chain combines TRBV4-3 with TRBJ2-1, with TRBD2 identical over 10 bases. This CDR3 has 19 residues. With V trimmed by 0 bases and J by 3 bases, 11 bases remained unmatched. Looked up from germline, CDR1 is LGHNA and CDR2 is YSLEER. The CDR3 sequence is CASSQDRLGSGGFYNEQFF. The CDR3 nucleotides read TGCGCCAGCAGCCAAGATAGATTGGGTAGCGGGGGGTTCTACAATGAGCAGTTCTTC.

Turning to this clone: At one of its ends the junction is not consistent with the germline gene, which may arise from a read error. The chain uses TRBV2 and TRBJ1-5, with D perhaps matching TRBD1 (5 bases). From germline, CDR1 is SNHLY and CDR2 FYNNEI. The CDR3 runs to 16 residues. The CDR3 region has the DNA TGTGCCAGCCGTGACCCGGGGGGAGGGTCAAATCAGCCCCAGCATTTT. As protein: CASRDPGGGSNQPQHF.

V is TRBV7-3 and J is TRBJ2-7, with 7 bases lining up with TRBD2. J gave up 2 bases and V 3 bases, and 16 bases lay outside the gene matches. The CDR3 totals 18 residues. CDR1 and CDR2 (germline): SGHTA, FQGTGA. CDR3 sequence: CASSLNIRDCGSAYEQYF. Written as DNA, the CDR3 is TGTGCCAGCAGCTTGAACATTCGTGATTGCGGGAGCGCCTACGAGCAGTACTTC.

The chain uses TRBV9 and TRBJ1-6; no reliable D call. The germline gives CDR1 SGDLS, CDR2 YYNGEE. V was cut by 0 bases and J by 7 bases, with 8 bases left in between. The CDR3 sequence is 14 residues long. The CDR3 is CASSVDQRNSPLHF. CDR3 coding DNA: TGTGCCAGCAGCGTAGACCAGAGGAATTCACCCCTCCACTTT.